This T cell receptor beta chain is from a study of a mutant IDH1 vaccine in newly diagnosed glioma. Study details: Vaccination began 4-6 weeks post radiotherapy alone, or with temozolomide cycles.

With 6 bases removed from V and 6 bases from J, the gap between germline ends came to 5 bases. Germline V gene lookup returns CDR1 DFQATT and CDR2 SNEGSKA (reference sequence). The CDR3 contains 9 residues. Described time point: week 35, safety follow-up. All doses held 300 ug of mutant IDH1 20-mer peptide, with topical imiquimod. Tumors from donors were new WHO grade 3 or 4 IDH1-mutant astrocytomas with ATRX loss. This clone has a handful of counts. Its antigen remains unknown. Sequenced by immunoSEQ multiplex PCR; TCRdb stores in-frame clones only, minus some. The data show around 32,000 clones, roughly 80% seen once.

The sequence was obtained from a woman aged 18-29 years with glioma. This specimen was PBMCs, taken from a glioma patient whose treatment included an IDH1 peptide vaccine. The chain links TRBV20-1 to TRBJ1-1; D is ambiguous. The CDR3 DNA follows: TGCAGTGCCTTTCCTGAAGCTTTCTTT. Translated: CSAFPEAFF.